Presented here are 30 T cell receptor beta chains from one specimen sequenced in a study of Graves' ophthalmopathy and Graves' hyperthyroidism. Scientists amplified the TCR beta CDR3 regions from RNA transcripts. The workflow started with a first-round RT-PCR run with HTBI primers and then moved on to a second-round multiplex PCR. TCRdb analysed the multiplex PCR reads with MiXCR anew, one entry per CDR3 protein. Counted here are a few hundred thousand distinct CDR3 sequences, under 45% occurring once; the ten biggest clones make up about 4%. What was sequenced was peripheral blood or thyroid tissue (not recorded which). Receptors were obtained from an adult man with Graves' hyperthyroidism.

This clonotype was recorded at least ten times. This chain uses TRBV5-6 with TRBJ2-7; D not resolved. CDR3 length: 13 residues. The V end was cut by 1 base, the J end by 0 bases, with 5 bases between. Germline V CDR1 and CDR2: SGHDT, YYEEEE. The CDR3, as DNA: TGTGCCAGCAGCTTGACAGCCTCCTACGAGCAGTACTTC. Translating gives CASSLTASYEQYF.

This clonotype showed up just a few times. The chain uses TRBV7-9 and TRBJ1-4; 10 bases line up with TRBD1. Germline loops: CDR1 SEHNR, CDR2 FQNEAQ (reference sequence). The CDR3 contains 15 residues. V was clipped by 3 bases and J by 7 bases; unmatched bases: 5. CDR3 protein: CASSLETGGSEKLFF. CDR3 nucleotide sequence: TGTGCCAGCAGCTTGGAGACAGGGGGCTCTGAAAAACTGTTTTTT. The complete variable domain, with remaining parts taken from reference TRBV7-9 and TRBJ1-4, reads DTGVSQNPRHKITKRGQNVTFRCDPISEHNRLYWYRQTLGQGPEFLTYFQNEAQLEKSRLLSDRFSAERPKGSFSTLEIQRTEQGDSAMYLCASSLETGGSEKLFFGSGTQLSVL.

This clonotype was counted many times. The chain combines TRBV12-3 or TRBV12-4 with TRBJ1-5; 9 bases match TRBD1. V dropped 6 bases and J dropped 2; count of bases not matched to a gene: 5. The CDR3 has 15 amino acids. This CDR3 reads CASSNRDRGNQPQHF. In DNA form, the CDR3 reads TGTGCCAGCAGCAACCGGGACAGGGGCAATCAGCCCCAGCATTTT.

In its sample, this clonotype was seen many times. In DNA form, the CDR3 reads TGTGCCAGCAGCTCTGCCACTTCCGGGACAGGGGGGGTCTATGGCTACACCTTC. Protein sequence: CASSSATSGTGGVYGYTF. This chain uses TRBV7-2 with TRBJ1-2; 11 bases match TRBD1. V dropped 4 bases and J dropped 4; count of bases not matched to a gene: 14. Germline CDR1 reads SGHTA; CDR2 reads FQGNSA. CDR3 length: 18 residues.

V is TRBV4-1 and J is TRBJ1-4; the D gene is possibly TRBD1 (6 bases). The V gene lost 0 bases and the J gene lost 5 bases, with 10 bases spanning the gap. CDR3 length: 15 residues. Germline values: CDR1 MGHRA, CDR2 YSYEKL. The CDR3 DNA sequence: TGCGCCAGCAGCCAAGACGACAGGTTAAATGAAAAACTGTTTTTT. This gives the protein CASSQDDRLNEKLFF.

J is TRBJ1-5 and V is TRBV5-1; a weak D match, TRBD1 (5 bases). The CDR3 extends over 12 amino acids. The V end lost 6 bases, the J end lost 6 bases, and 10 bases lay between the germline ends. Germline V gene data show CDR1 as SGHRS and CDR2 as YFSETQ. The CDR3 nucleotides are TGCGCCAGCACCCAGGGCTTTCAGCCCCAGCATTTT. Its translation is CASTQGFQPQHF.

Comments on this clonotype: A much larger clone lies one base from this, so it may be a read error. DNA of the CDR3: TGTGCCGGCAGCCTCGGACTAGCGGGTTCCTACGAGCAGTACTTC. Translation gives CAGSLGLAGSYEQYF. The chain uses TRBV7-8 and TRBJ2-7, with 11 bases fitting TRBD2. The CDR3 is made up of 15 amino acids. The germline gives CDR1 SGHVS, CDR2 FQNEAQ.

V is TRBV7-2 and J is TRBJ2-7; TRBD2 matches at 10 bases. Looked up from germline, CDR1 is SGHTA and CDR2 is FQGNSA. The CDR3 has 15 residues. The V and J ends lost 1 base and 4 bases, in that order; junction bases with no gene match: 4. CDR3 DNA: TGTGCCAGCAGCTTAGAAAGGACTAGCGGTTACGAGCAGTACTTC. As protein: CASSLERTSGYEQYF.

As concerns this clonotype: A single base separates this from a much larger clone, so it may be a read error. This sequence joins TRBV20-1 and TRBJ2-2; D gene unclear. CDR3 length equals 16 residues. The germline V and J ends were trimmed by 6 bases and 5 bases, with 22 bases remaining between them. Germline V lookup: CDR1 DFQATT, CDR2 SNEGSKA (reference sequence). As DNA, the CDR3 is TGCAGTGCCACCCCCCTCCCTAATAGCAGGACCGGGGAGCTGTTTTTT. Protein: CSATPLPNSRTGELFF.

This clonotype was counted only a few times. This rearrangement joins TRBV12-3 or TRBV12-4 to TRBJ2-7; 9 nucleotides match TRBD2. V lost 5 bases, J lost 0 bases, and 20 bases stayed unmatched. The length of the CDR3 is 20 residues. The CDR3 here is CASSPPATSPSGKGSYEQYF. Here the CDR3 DNA reads TGTGCCAGCAGTCCGCCCGCAACAAGTCCTAGCGGGAAGGGCTCCTACGAGCAGTACTTC.

This clonotype was found many times. The rearrangement uses TRBV2 and TRBJ1-4, with TRBD1 matching 9 bases. The CDR3 loop spans 14 amino acids. The germline CDR1 and CDR2 sequences are SNHLY and FYNNEI. V gave up 8 bases and J gave up 5 bases; unmatched junction bases: 6. In nucleotides, the CDR3 is TGTGCCAGCGACAGGGGGACAGGGAATGAAAAACTGTTTTTT. Its translation: CASDRGTGNEKLFF. Supplemented by reference TRBV2 and TRBJ1-4, the full variable domain reads EPEVTQTPSHQVTQMGQEVILRCVPISNHLYFYWYRQILGQKVEFLVSFYNNEISEKSEIFDDQFSVERPDGSNFTLKIRSTKLEDSAMYFCASDRGTGNEKLFFGSGTQLSVL.

The gene calls are TRBV9 and TRBJ1-3; a weak D match, TRBD1 (5 bases). V lost 10 bases, J lost 0 bases, and 20 bases lay in between. CDR3 length equals 16 residues. Germline CDR1 is SGDLS and CDR2 is YYNGEE. For the CDR3, the DNA is TGTGCCTCCTCGCCTGGGACGGCCATCTCTGGAAACACCATATATTTT. It yields the protein CASSPGTAISGNTIYF.

This clonotype has a count of ten or more. J is TRBJ2-7 and V is TRBV10-3; D gene unclear. V was cut by 4 bases and J by 0 bases, with 7 bases left in between. This CDR3 comprises 13 residues. Germline V gives CDR1 ENHRY, CDR2 SYGVKD. CDR3 DNA sequence: TGTGCCATCAGTGGCACCTACTCCTACGAGCAGTACTTC. This translates into CAISGTYSYEQYF.

V gene TRBV9 combines with J gene TRBJ1-4; 10 bases agree with TRBD1. Germline assignment: CDR1 SGDLS and CDR2 YYNGEE. V gave up 0 bases and J gave up 7 bases; unmatched junction bases: 0. This CDR3 has 14 residues. CDR3 protein: CASSVGDRGEKLFF. CDR3 nucleotides: TGTGCCAGCAGCGTAGGGGACAGGGGTGAAAAACTGTTTTTT.

A note on this clonotype: Being one base from a much bigger clone, this may be a read error. J is TRBJ2-5 and V is TRBV10-3; TRBD1 might be the D (6 bases). This CDR3 spans 12 amino acids. V was trimmed by 10 bases and J by 4 bases, leaving 13 bases between them. The germline gives CDR1 ENHRY, CDR2 SYGVKD. CDR3 DNA sequence: TGTGCCAGCAGGGGCGGGCCAGAGACCCAGTACTTC. Translated: CASRGGPETQYF.

This clonotype was seen ten or more times. Relative to the germline gene, one junction end is altered; a read error may explain this. The genes are TRBV4-1 and TRBJ1-5; 8 nucleotides match TRBD1. The germline V gene has CDR1 MGHRA and CDR2 YSYEKL. This CDR3 is built from 14 residues. CDR3: CASSQEFYGQGLDF. The CDR3 DNA reads as TGCGCCAGCAGCCAAGAGTTCTACGGACAGGGACTGGATTTT.

The gene calls are TRBV24-1 and TRBJ1-2; D may be TRBD1 (5 bases). CDR1 is KGHDR, CDR2 SFDVKD, per germline. The CDR3 is 13 residues long. The V end was cut by 3 bases, the J end by 8 bases, with 12 bases between. CDR3 sequence: CATSDAGTIGYTF. The CDR3 bases are TGTGCCACCAGTGATGCCGGGACCATCGGCTACACCTTC.

This clonotype was seen ten or more times. This rearrangement joins TRBV7-9 to TRBJ2-7; tentatively, D is TRBD2 (5 bases). V was shortened by 6 bases and J by 0 bases, with 12 bases between the two germline ends. The length of the CDR3 is 14 residues. Per the germline V gene, CDR1 is SEHNR and CDR2 is FQNEAQ (reference sequence). This CDR3 is CASSWERSSYEQYF. CDR3 sequence (DNA): TGTGCCAGCAGTTGGGAGCGGAGCTCCTACGAGCAGTACTTC.

This clonotype was counted only a few times. The chain has TRBV28 and TRBJ1-2; D is unresolved. CDR3 length equals 12 residues. The germline CDR1 and CDR2 sequences are MDHEN and SYDVKM. V shed 1 base and J shed 6 bases, with 6 bases lying between them. The CDR3 bases are TGTGCCAGCAGTTTATCCGGCCATGGCTACACCTTC. This codes for CASSLSGHGYTF.

This clonotype was detected ten times or more. This chain connects TRBV19 to TRBJ1-5; unclear D gene. The V end lost 0 bases, the J end lost 4 bases, and 19 bases lay between the germline ends. Germline lookup yields CDR1 LNHDA and CDR2 SQIVND (reference sequence). This CDR3 is 18 amino acids long. The CDR3: CASSIDRGLRLRNQPQHF. The CDR3 nucleotides read TGTGCCAGTAGTATAGATCGCGGTTTACGACTGAGAAATCAGCCCCAGCATTTT. Combining the CDR3 with reference TRBV19 and TRBJ1-5 gives the whole variable domain DGGITQSPKYLFRKEGQNVTLSCEQNLNHDAMYWYRQDPGQGLRLIYYSQIVNDFQKGDIAEGYSVSREKKESFPLTVTSAQKNPTAFYLCASSIDRGLRLRNQPQHFGDGTRLSIL.

Concerning this clonotype: A clone one base away is much larger, so this may be a read error. The gene calls are TRBV4-1 and TRBJ2-7; D call uncertain. V lost 0 bases, J lost 3 bases, and 15 bases lay in between. The CDR3 extends over 16 amino acids. In germline, CDR1 is MGHRA, CDR2 YSYEKL. CDR3 bases: TGCGCCAGCAGCCAAGAAGGAATTGACACCGTCTACGAGCAGTACTTC. Translated: CASSQEGIDTVYEQYF.

There are many counts of this clonotype. The chain links TRBV7-8 to TRBJ1-1; D may be TRBD1 (5 bases). Deletions cut 4 bases from V and 0 bases from J, with 18 bases between. The germline CDR1 and CDR2 sequences are SGHVS and FQNEAQ. The CDR3 consists of 17 residues. The chain's CDR3 is CASSYRGTPGVNTEAFF. The DNA for the CDR3 is TGTGCCAGCAGCTATCGCGGGACCCCTGGGGTGAACACTGAAGCTTTCTTT.

For this clonotype: Its ends do not fully match the called genes, so a read error is possible. This rearrangement joins TRBV7-7 to TRBJ2-5; D possibly corresponds to TRBD2 (6 bases). The CDR3 length is 14 residues. In germline, CDR1 is SSHAT, CDR2 FNYEAQ (reference sequence). The CDR3 sequence: CASGVDSGSYEQCF. The CDR3 nucleotides read TGTGCTAGCGGCGTAGACAGTGGCTCCTACGAGCAGTGCTTC.

In regard to this clonotype: This could be a read error, since a much larger clone is one nucleotide away. The chain joins TRBV10-3 to TRBJ2-7, with 7 bases aligning to TRBD2. CDR1 is ENHRY, CDR2 SYGVKD, per germline. The CDR3 has 14 residues. The CDR3 DNA sequence: TGTGCCAGCAGCCCTCGGGACTACTCCTACCAGCAGTACTTC. The encoded protein is CASSPRDYSYQQYF.

At least ten counts were recorded for this clonotype. The gene calls are TRBV5-6 and TRBJ2-7, with D perhaps matching TRBD2 (5 bases). CDR3 size: 14 residues. Trimming cost V 0 bases and J 3 bases, with 10 bases left between them. CDR1 and CDR2 from the germline V gene are SGHDT and YYEEEE. This CDR3 reads CASSLEEGIYEQYF. The CDR3 DNA reads TGTGCCAGCAGCTTGGAAGAGGGAATCTACGAGCAGTACTTC.

The chain carries TRBV11-2 and TRBJ2-5; TRBD1 aligns across 10 bases. V trimming: 8 bases; J trimming: 4 bases; junction bases outside the gene matches: 4. This CDR3 is 13 amino acids long. The germline CDR1 and CDR2 sequences are SGHAT and FQNNGV. DNA of the CDR3: TGTGCCAGCGGAAGACAGGGGGCAGAGACCCAGTACTTC. Residues: CASGRQGAETQYF.

This clonotype was recorded at least ten times. V usage is TRBV10-3 and J usage is TRBJ1-6; D call uncertain. There are 12 residues in the CDR3. V was trimmed by 2 bases and J by 14 bases, leaving 10 bases between them. Germline CDR1 is ENHRY and CDR2 is SYGVKD. CDR3 region: CAISERSSALHF. DNA for the CDR3: TGTGCCATCAGTGAGAGGAGTAGCGCCCTCCACTTT.

The chain recombines TRBV19 with TRBJ1-1; D not resolved. CDR3 length equals 15 residues. CDR1 LNHDA and CDR2 SQIVND come from the germline V gene (reference sequence). Trimming pared 0 bases from V and 0 bases from J, leaving 8 bases between. CDR3: CASSIDPGLNTEAFF. CDR3 nucleotides: TGTGCCAGTAGTATAGACCCAGGATTGAACACTGAAGCTTTCTTT.

This clonotype was detected ten times or more. The chain recombines TRBV12-3 or TRBV12-4 with TRBJ1-1; the D gene is possibly TRBD1 (6 bases). V lost 2 bases and J 4 bases, leaving 11 bases between the germline ends. The CDR3 sequence is 14 residues long. CDR3 in DNA: TGTGCCAGCAGTTTAATGGGAGGGGGCACTGAAGCTTTCTTT. Amino acids: CASSLMGGGTEAFF.

The CDR3 protein is CATDDGNSGNTIYF. The CDR3 DNA follows: TGTGCCACCGATGACGGCAACTCTGGAAACACCATATATTTT. This chain uses TRBV2 with TRBJ1-3, with unresolved D. Trimming pared 10 bases from V and 0 bases from J, leaving 13 bases between. CDR3 length equals 14 residues. Germline-derived CDR1 and CDR2 are SNHLY and FYNNEI.